A single TCR beta chain is shown here with its context. What it binds is not known. In each case, RNA was isolated and then reverse transcribed into cDNA as the sequencing template. Produced via immunoSEQ multiplex PCR; TCRdb's table is partial and in-frame only. The data show approximately 180,000 clones, 53% seen once. This CDR3 region has 15 residues. Germline CDR1 and CDR2: LGHNA and YSLEER. V was trimmed by 0 bases and J by 9 bases, leaving 17 bases between them. This sample was included in a study of CD8+ T cells in alopecia areata. Study-level points and caveats: Given one nonresponder, whether baseline CD8+ expansion relates to response remains uncertain. Normal scalp had lower clonality than lesional scalp, with alopecia totalis/universalis lesions showing this most strongly.

Stated treatment: oral pan-JAK inhibitor, 5-10 mg twice daily. Collection of lesional scalp punch biopsies and peripheral blood was performed in alopecia areata patients. The gene calls are TRBV4-3 and TRBJ1-2, with D possibly TRBD1 on 6 matching bases. This material consisted of CD8+ T cells sorted from blood, taken at week 24, from a patient treated with tofacitinib. The receptor was derived from a human donor with alopecia areata. CDR3 sequence reads: CASSQDTGAGPSYTF. In DNA, the CDR3 is TGCGCCAGCAGCCAAGATACGGGGGCCGGGCCCAGCTACACCTTC.